These 8 T cell receptor beta chains share one sample of origin, sequenced in a study of blood T cell repertoires in COVID-19 (dated by TCRdb to about 2020). The method was the immunoSEQ multiplex PCR assay. Held by TCRdb, this immuneACCESS table contains in-frame sequences only and omits some clones. Under half of the omission traces to an unresolved V gene where checked; the cause of the rest is unknown. This sample gives 55,000 to 65,000 clones in total; roughly nine tenths of them show up just once. The biggest ten clones account for approximately 5.1% of the sample. Sequenced material: peripheral blood. Receptor source: an elderly man in a cohort sampled during active COVID-19.

The V and J genes are TRBV2 and TRBJ1-2; 10 bases line up with TRBD1. V was pared by 2 bases and J by 6 bases, with 3 bases of the junction left unmatched. Germline V gene lookup returns CDR1 SNHLY and CDR2 FYNNEI. The CDR3 contains 14 residues. CDR3 amino acids: CASSETGQGNGYTF. The CDR3 DNA sequence: TGTGCCAGCAGTGAAACGGGACAGGGGAATGGCTACACCTTC.

The rearrangement uses TRBV5-8 and TRBJ1-2; tentatively, D is TRBD1 (5 bases). The CDR3 consists of 14 residues. Germline V lookup: CDR1 SGHTS, CDR2 YDEGEE. Deletions cut 0 bases from V and 3 bases from J, with 9 bases between. CDR3 in amino acids: CASSLAGSDYGYTF. CDR3 nucleotide sequence: TGTGCCAGCAGCTTGGCAGGGTCGGACTATGGCTACACCTTC.

V usage is TRBV6-4 and J usage is TRBJ2-2; D remains ambiguous. This CDR3 has 14 residues. Germline values: CDR1 MRHNA, CDR2 SNTAGT. The ends were cut back, 10 bases at V and 1 base at J, with 13 bases in the middle. The CDR3 is CATKLNRNTGELFF. The CDR3, as DNA: TGTGCCACCAAATTGAACAGGAACACCGGGGAGCTGTTTTTT.

The genes are TRBV4-1 and TRBJ2-4, with 15 bases fitting TRBD2. The length of the CDR3 is 18 residues. Germline loops: CDR1 MGHRA, CDR2 YSYEKL. The ends lost 4 bases at V and 1 base at J; junction bases unmatched: 5. The CDR3 DNA sequence: TGCGCCAGCAGCCGCGGACTAGCGGGGGGGCTTGCCAAAAACATTCAGTACTTC. Translation gives CASSRGLAGGLAKNIQYF.

This chain uses TRBV19 with TRBJ1-4, with 11 nucleotides matching TRBD1. CDR3 length equals 14 residues. V shed 8 bases and J 6 bases; nucleotides not matched to a gene: 5. CDR1 LNHDA and CDR2 SQIVND come from the germline V gene (reference sequence). DNA for the CDR3: TGTGCCAGTCTGGGGACAGGGGGAGATGAAAAACTGTTTTTT. Translating gives CASLGTGGDEKLFF.

The rearrangement links TRBV19 to TRBJ1-5; 7 positions agree with TRBD1. The CDR3 sequence is 13 residues long. Germline V gives CDR1 LNHDA, CDR2 SQIVND (reference sequence). J was trimmed by 5 bases and V by 5 bases; bases with no gene match: 3. In nucleotides, the CDR3 is TGTGCCAGTAGTCCCGACAGGGATCAGCCCCAGCATTTT. As protein: CASSPDRDQPQHF.

This clone was counted a few times. The gene calls are TRBV25-1 and TRBJ1-1; TRBD1 matches at 8 bases. This CDR3 is 14 amino acids long. Germline V CDR1 and CDR2: MGHDK, SYGVNS. V dropped 5 bases and J dropped 5; count of bases not matched to a gene: 7. The CDR3 here is CASSRQGTWTEAFF. The CDR3 bases are TGTGCCAGCAGTAGACAGGGGACTTGGACTGAAGCTTTCTTT.

The V call is TRBV10-3, the J call TRBJ1-1; 10 bases align to TRBD1. With V trimmed by 4 bases and J by 1 base, 6 bases remained unmatched. The CDR3 totals 16 residues. Germline CDR1 and CDR2: ENHRY and SYGVKD. The chain's CDR3 is CAISGGQGGKNTEAFF. As DNA, the CDR3 is TGTGCCATCAGTGGCGGACAGGGGGGAAAGAACACTGAAGCTTTCTTT.